What follows is one TCR beta chain and its context. Its antigen is not yet known. No per-base quality is available; no much larger clone lies one base away. The sample's time point label, decoded: about 28 days (+/-7) after the second vaccine dose. Because spike-specific TCR depth and breadth did not differ between the two schedules, AZD1222 recipients who got a second dose at roughly 4 weeks were pooled with those who got a second dose at roughly 12 weeks. Vaccinee samples were obtained from the UK trials COV001 and COV002, which included a single-blind randomized controlled phase 2/3 trial of AZD1222 (ChAdOx1 nCoV-19) in healthy adults. For TCRbeta chain sequencing, PBMC samples were collected from trial participants at day 0 and at day 28 after the second dose. The data are from a study of T cell responses to AZD1222 COVID-19 vaccine (dated by TCRdb to about 2021). At the level of the whole study: A total of just over 230 trial participants underwent TCR sequencing, of whom 200 to 220 had received two doses of AZD1222 and 26 had received two doses of the MenACWY control vaccine. Trial participants were enrolled by age into subgroups of 18-55, 56-69 and 70-plus years, and about 150, 27 and 61 TCR-sequenced participants, respectively, were included in these subgroups.

Overall study results and their limits: In the small 56-69-year group, the increase in depth fell short of significance, most likely because of low power. Because no samples from the day 14 peak response were available, repertoires could be characterized only after the peak T cell response. Conclusions about previously exposed vaccinees were limited because only six AZD1222 recipients were SARS-CoV-2 seropositive at baseline. A significant rise in spike-specific TCR breadth and depth was observed after two AZD1222 doses relative to day 0 and relative to MenACWY recipients. Participants were mostly white British and included more females than males, and it was suggested by the authors that clonal diversity may have been underestimated. The whole spike protein was spanned by vaccine-associated CD4 TCRs, and dominant responses were seen in regions 160-218 and 743-854. Epitopes outside the regions mutated in the B.1.351 and B.1.1.7 variants were reportedly recognized by nearly half of the unique spike-specific TCRs.

The CDR3 regions of human TCRbeta chains were subjected to immunosequencing. The authors' analysis ran thus. TCRs in the repertoires were matched against a reference library of SARS-CoV-2-specific TCRs that had been generated with the MIRA antigen-specificity platform. Breadth meant the fraction of unique TCRs that were SARS-CoV-2-associated, whereas depth meant the fraction of total T cells that were SARS-CoV-2-associated. Each spike-specific TCR was assigned to its reactive spike region and to a CD4 or CD8 class using the MIRA data. Log10-transformed breadth and depth values were compared by one-way ANOVA with Sidak's multiple comparisons tests. In its TCRdb copy, this immuneACCESS table keeps in-frame sequences only and misses some clones. Where compared with another copy, unresolved V genes explain less than half of these, and the others have no known cause. That table furnishes V, J and clone size, whereas the DNA furnished D and trimming. This sample lists over 130,000 clones; approximately 92% were detected once. The top ten clones comprise around 3.1% of the sample.

Via the germline V gene, CDR1 is SQVTM and CDR2 ANQGSEA. The CDR3 spans 12 residues, from the cysteine through the phenylalanine. The read is trimmed to its CDR3 DNA, 36 bases read in frame from base 1. Relative to germline, V is 4 bases shorter and J is 7 bases shorter, with 13 bases between their ends. The V gene is TRBV29-1 and the J gene is TRBJ1-1; TRBD1 is possibly the D segment (6 matching bases). This TCR derives from an adult who received the AZD1222 COVID-19 vaccine. The source material was peripheral blood, sampled 28 days after the second AZD1222 dose. The nucleotide sequence is TGCAGCGTTGTGGGGGCAGCTATTGAAGCTTTCTTT. Its translation is CSVVGAAIEAFF. With the portions outside the CDR3 filled from the reference TRBV29-1 and TRBJ1-1 genes, the complete variable region becomes SAVISQKPSRDICQRGTSLTIQCQVDSQVTMMFWYRQQPGQSLTLIATANQGSEATYESGFVIDKFPISRPNLTFSTLTVSNMSPEDSSIYLCSVVGAAIEAFFGQGTRLTVV.